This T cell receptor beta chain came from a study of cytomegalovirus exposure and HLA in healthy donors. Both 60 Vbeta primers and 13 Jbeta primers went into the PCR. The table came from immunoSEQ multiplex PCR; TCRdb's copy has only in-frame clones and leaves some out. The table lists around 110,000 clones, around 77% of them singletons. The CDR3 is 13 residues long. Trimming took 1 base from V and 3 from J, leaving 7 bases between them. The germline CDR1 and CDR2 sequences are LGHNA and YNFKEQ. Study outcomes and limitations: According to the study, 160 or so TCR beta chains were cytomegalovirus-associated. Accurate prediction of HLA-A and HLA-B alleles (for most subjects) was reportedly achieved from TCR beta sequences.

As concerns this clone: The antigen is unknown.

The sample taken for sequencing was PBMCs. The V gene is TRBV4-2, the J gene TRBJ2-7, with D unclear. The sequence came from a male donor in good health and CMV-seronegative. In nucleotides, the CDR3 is TGTGCCAGCAGCCAAGGAGAACTCTACGAGCAGTACTTC. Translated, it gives CASSQGELYEQYF.